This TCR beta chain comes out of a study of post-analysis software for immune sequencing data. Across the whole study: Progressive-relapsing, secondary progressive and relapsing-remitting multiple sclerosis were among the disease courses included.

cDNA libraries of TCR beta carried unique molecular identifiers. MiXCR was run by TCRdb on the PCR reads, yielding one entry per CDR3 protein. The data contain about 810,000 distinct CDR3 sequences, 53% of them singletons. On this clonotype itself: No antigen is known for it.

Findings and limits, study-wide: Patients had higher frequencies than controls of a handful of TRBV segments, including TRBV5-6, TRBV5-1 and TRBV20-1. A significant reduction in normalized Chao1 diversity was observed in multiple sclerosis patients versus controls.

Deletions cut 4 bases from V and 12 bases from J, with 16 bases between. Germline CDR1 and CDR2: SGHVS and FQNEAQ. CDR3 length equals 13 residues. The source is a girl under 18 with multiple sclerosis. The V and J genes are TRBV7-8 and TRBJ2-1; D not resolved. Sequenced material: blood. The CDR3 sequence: CASSSDPAVVQFF. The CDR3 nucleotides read TGTGCCAGCAGCTCCGATCCCGCCGTGGTGCAGTTCTTC.